The 27 T cell receptor beta chains reported below all come from one sample, sequenced in a study of blood T cell repertoires in COVID-19. Measured with immunoSEQ multiplex PCR; TCRdb has only the in-frame clones, and not every one. Found here are about 190,000 clones, around four fifths of them singletons; the top ten hold approximately 15%. Specimen: PBMCs or T cells enriched from blood (not recorded which). The receptors were gathered from a woman aged 45-60 years who had recovered from COVID-19.

The chain carries TRBV27 and TRBJ2-1, with TRBD2 matching over 7 bases. The V and J ends lost 2 bases and 0 bases, in that order; junction bases with no gene match: 1. The CDR3 runs 15 residues. CDR1 is MNHEY and CDR2 is SMNVEV in the germline V gene (reference sequence). The CDR3 DNA reads TGTGCCAGCAGTTTAGGCGGGAGCTCCTACAATGAGCAGTTCTTC. The encoded protein is CASSLGGSSYNEQFF.

This clone has only a few counts. The chain carries TRBV6-5 and TRBJ2-2, with D possibly matching TRBD1 (6 bases). Trimming pared 5 bases from V and 7 bases from J, leaving 11 bases between. Germline CDR1 and CDR2: MNHEY and SVGAGI. This CDR3 has 13 residues. CDR3 in DNA: TGTGCCAGCAGTCCAAGGGGGTACGGGGAGCTGTTTTTT. This translates into CASSPRGYGELFF.

The chain couples TRBV2 to TRBJ1-1; D gene ambiguous. This CDR3 has 14 residues. V was pared by 7 bases and J by 1 base, with 13 bases between. The germline V gene has CDR1 SNHLY and CDR2 FYNNEI. The CDR3 DNA reads TGTGCCAGCATCCACGGGTCCACGAACACTGAAGCTTTCTTT. It encodes CASIHGSTNTEAFF.

V is TRBV7-3 and J is TRBJ2-7; TRBD2 is a possible D gene (6 bases). Trimming shortened V by 1 base and J by 2 bases, and 9 bases separated the two germline ends. CDR3 size: 14 residues. CDR1 is SGHTA, CDR2 FQGTGA, per germline. The DNA for the CDR3 is TGTGCCAGCAGCTTAATGGGAGGACCCTACGAGCAGTACTTC. This translates into CASSLMGGPYEQYF.

Notes on this clone: Other DNA sequences of this sample code for an identical CDR3. This chain connects TRBV7-3 to TRBJ1-1; 8 bases agree with TRBD1. J lost 3 bases, V lost 5 bases, and 5 bases had no gene match. Germline assignment: CDR1 SGHTA and CDR2 FQGTGA. This CDR3 is built from 14 residues. The CDR3 bases are TGTGCCAGCAGCCTACAGGGGGGCGACACTGAAGCTTTCTTT. This encodes CASSLQGGDTEAFF. Using reference TRBV7-3 and TRBJ1-1 for the parts outside the CDR3, the full variable domain is GAGVSQTPSNKVTEKGKYVELRCDPISGHTALYWYRQSLGQGPEFLIYFQGTGAADDSGLPNDRFFAVRPEGSVSTLKIQRTERGDSAVYLCASSLQGGDTEAFFGQGTRLTVV.

The genes are TRBV5-1 and TRBJ2-5; 10 bases agree with TRBD1. With V trimmed by 4 bases and J by 2 bases, 5 bases remained unmatched. Looked up from germline, CDR1 is SGHRS and CDR2 is YFSETQ. This CDR3 is built from 15 residues. In nucleotides, the CDR3 is TGCGCCAGCAGCCAAGGGACAGGGGCACAAGAGACCCAGTACTTC. Translating it yields CASSQGTGAQETQYF. The whole variable domain, remainder taken from reference TRBV5-1 and TRBJ2-5, is KAGVTQTPRYLIKTRGQQVTLSCSPISGHRSVSWYQQTPGQGLQFLFEYFSETQRNKGNFPGRFSGRQFSNSRSEMNVSTLELGDSALYLCASSQGTGAQETQYFGPGTRLLVL.

The chain joins TRBV27 to TRBJ2-3; 11 bases agree with TRBD2. The CDR3 loop spans 21 amino acids. V trimming: 6 bases; J trimming: 1 base; junction bases outside the gene matches: 21. Germline values: CDR1 MNHEY, CDR2 SMNVEV (reference sequence). The CDR3 sequence is CASSNRGRGLAGGRRTDTQYF. CDR3 nucleotides: TGTGCCAGCAGCAACAGGGGGCGCGGGCTAGCGGGAGGTCGGCGCACAGATACGCAGTATTTT.

V usage is TRBV12-3 or TRBV12-4 and J usage is TRBJ2-1, with a weak D call TRBD1 (5 bases). The V end lost 5 bases, the J end lost 6 bases, and 11 bases lay between the germline ends. This CDR3 region has 13 residues. CDR3: CASSVGAANEQFF. CDR3 coding DNA: TGTGCCAGCAGTGTAGGGGCCGCCAATGAGCAGTTCTTC.

The chain has TRBV6-1 and TRBJ2-1, with D perhaps matching TRBD2 (5 bases). This CDR3 has 17 amino acids. Germline V lookup: CDR1 MNHNS, CDR2 SASEGT. Trimming removed 2 bases from V and 5 bases from J, with 19 bases in between. The CDR3 coding sequence is TGTGCCAGCAGTGAAAATAGGTGGAAAGCGGAACACAATGAGCAGTTCTTC. Amino acid sequence: CASSENRWKAEHNEQFF.

This clone occurred once. V is TRBV2 and J is TRBJ1-5; TRBD1 matches at 8 bases. Germline CDR1 and CDR2: SNHLY and FYNNEI. Trimming at V came to 3 bases and at J to 1 base, leaving 5 bases not matched to a gene. The CDR3 totals 16 residues. As DNA, the CDR3 is TGTGCCAGCAGTGACGGTACAGGGGGGAGCAATCAGCCCCAGCATTTT. As protein: CASSDGTGGSNQPQHF.

V gene TRBV10-2 combines with J gene TRBJ2-1; TRBD2 aligns across 7 bases. This CDR3 is built from 14 residues. The germline V gene encodes CDR1 WSHSY and CDR2 SAAADI. V shed 4 bases and J 4 bases; nucleotides not matched to a gene: 4. The CDR3 sequence: CASSVTSEYNEQFF. For the CDR3, the DNA is TGCGCCAGCAGTGTTACTAGCGAATACAATGAGCAGTTCTTC.

The V gene is TRBV6-2 or TRBV6-3, the J gene TRBJ2-7, with 10 bases aligning to TRBD2. The CDR3 contains 16 residues. CDR1 and CDR2 from the germline V gene are MNHEY and SVGEGT. The ends lost 0 bases at V and 0 bases at J; junction bases unmatched: 2. The CDR3 bases are TGTGCCAGCAGTTACTCGACTAGCGGGTACTCCTACGAGCAGTACTTC. It is translated as CASSYSTSGYSYEQYF.

The chain uses TRBV27 and TRBJ2-1; the match to TRBD2 covers 11 bases. The CDR3 is made up of 16 amino acids. V was pared by 7 bases and J by 7 bases, with 12 bases of the junction left unmatched. Germline values: CDR1 MNHEY, CDR2 SMNVEV (reference sequence). The CDR3 nucleotides are TGTGCCAGCAATCCCCTCCTAGCGGGAGGTTATAATGAGCAGTTCTTC. Its protein product is CASNPLLAGGYNEQFF.

This clone occurred once. The chain combines TRBV30 with TRBJ1-1; D may be TRBD1 (5 bases). Germline-derived CDR1 and CDR2 are GTSNPN and SVGIG (reference sequence). Trimming removed 0 bases from V and 5 bases from J, with 10 bases in between. CDR3 size: 13 residues. CDR3 DNA sequence: TGTGCCTGGAGTGTTGGGGCTGGGACTGAAGCTTTCTTT. Protein product: CAWSVGAGTEAFF.

V gene TRBV20-1 combines with J gene TRBJ2-7; D not resolved. Germline-derived CDR1 and CDR2 are DFQATT and SNEGSKA (reference sequence). V lost 3 bases and J lost 1, with 7 bases in between. The CDR3 spans 12 residues. The CDR3 protein is CSASSWSYEQYF. In nucleotides, the CDR3 is TGCAGTGCTAGTAGCTGGTCCTACGAGCAGTACTTC.

The chain joins TRBV19 to TRBJ2-5, with TRBD1 matching 7 bases. The V segment lost 4 bases and the J segment 2 bases; nucleotides outside the gene matches: 7. This CDR3 has 15 amino acids. Germline V gives CDR1 LNHDA, CDR2 SQIVND (reference sequence). The CDR3 region has the DNA TGTGCCAGTAGTACACCGGGACAGAGACAAGAGACCCAGTACTTC. It is translated as CASSTPGQRQETQYF.

The chain carries TRBV10-3 and TRBJ2-7; 11 bases fit TRBD2. V gave up 5 bases and J gave up 5 bases; unmatched junction bases: 5. The CDR3 totals 14 residues. In germline, CDR1 is ENHRY, CDR2 SYGVKD. This CDR3 reads CAISQTSGTNEQYF. The CDR3 DNA reads TGTGCCATCAGTCAGACTAGCGGGACAAACGAGCAGTACTTC.

The J gene is TRBJ1-1, the V gene TRBV6-6; D not certain. V lost 7 bases to trimming and J lost 1 base, with 13 bases between them. In germline, CDR1 is MNHNY, CDR2 SVGAGI (reference sequence). CDR3 length: 14 amino acids. CDR3 sequence: CASTQMLWNTEAFF. The CDR3 bases are TGTGCCAGCACCCAAATGTTGTGGAACACTGAAGCTTTCTTT.

This chain connects TRBV18 to TRBJ2-7; 7 bases line up with TRBD2. This CDR3 has 13 amino acids. Germline assignment: CDR1 KGHSH and CDR2 LQKENI. V lost 3 bases to trimming and J lost 5 bases; unmatched junction nucleotides: 4. The CDR3 is CASSPGTTDEQYF. The CDR3 DNA reads as TGTGCCAGCTCACCCGGGACTACGGACGAGCAGTACTTC.

The chain links TRBV7-9 to TRBJ2-2; D gene uncertain. Germline-derived CDR1 and CDR2 are SEHNR and FQNEAQ (reference sequence). Trimming removed 1 base at V and 1 base at J, with 4 bases between. The CDR3 runs 14 residues. CDR3 sequence reads: CASSLVLNTGELFF. The CDR3 DNA follows: TGTGCCAGCAGCTTAGTCCTGAACACCGGGGAGCTGTTTTTT.

The chain carries TRBV5-1 and TRBJ2-2; D unresolved. Germline CDR1 is SGHRS and CDR2 is YFSETQ. The germline V and J ends were trimmed by 3 bases and 5 bases, with 2 bases remaining between them. The CDR3 has 11 amino acids. The CDR3 region has the DNA TGCGCCAGCAGCTCTACCGGGGAGCTGTTTTTT. It encodes CASSSTGELFF.

The genes are TRBV3-1 (or the pseudogene TRBV3-2) and TRBJ2-5; D remains unclear. CDR1 LGHDT and CDR2 YNNKEL come from the germline V gene (reference sequence). This CDR3 comprises 14 residues. V lost 3 bases and J 4 bases, leaving 12 bases between the germline ends. CDR3 in amino acids: CASSHSSWRETQYF. DNA for the CDR3: TGTGCCAGCAGCCATTCCTCCTGGAGAGAGACCCAGTACTTC.

The chain recombines TRBV6-5 with TRBJ2-3, with 7 bases lining up with TRBD1. The CDR3 is 13 amino acids. CDR1 is MNHEY and CDR2 is SVGAGI in the germline V gene. J gave up 6 bases and V 6 bases, and 6 bases lay outside the gene matches. CDR3 nucleotides: TGTGCCAGCAGAAGACAGGGAATGGATACGCAGTATTTT. It encodes CASRRQGMDTQYF.

There are a few counts of this clone. The rearrangement joins TRBV30 to TRBJ2-7; D perhaps matches TRBD2 (6 bases). V gave up 0 bases and J gave up 5 bases, with 17 bases separating them. CDR3 length equals 15 residues. From germline, CDR1 is GTSNPN and CDR2 SVGIG (reference sequence). CDR3 protein: CAWSVWRAGGNEQYF. The DNA of the CDR3 is TGTGCCTGGAGTGTCTGGAGGGCCGGGGGTAACGAGCAGTACTTC. The whole variable domain, remainder taken from reference TRBV30 and TRBJ2-7, is SQTIHQWPATLVQPVGSPLSLECTVEGTSNPNLYWYRQAAGRGLQLLFYSVGIGQISSEVPQNLSASRPQDRQFILSSKKLLLSDSGFYLCAWSVWRAGGNEQYFGPGTRLTVT.

The rearrangement uses TRBV11-1 and TRBJ2-7; 7 bases line up with TRBD1. The germline V gene has CDR1 SGHAT and CDR2 FQDESV (reference sequence). This CDR3 spans 13 amino acids. Losses at the gene ends were 4 bases for V and 3 bases for J; bases not matched to a gene: 3. CDR3 sequence (DNA): TGTGCCAGCAGCTATGGGACAGACTACGAGCAGTACTTC. It encodes CASSYGTDYEQYF.

For the CDR3, the DNA is TGTGCCAGCAGCTTGCTTGGAGGCACCGGGGAGCTGTTTTTT. Translated, it gives CASSLLGGTGELFF. The chain recombines TRBV27 with TRBJ2-2; D possibly corresponds to TRBD2 (5 bases). CDR1 MNHEY and CDR2 SMNVEV come from the germline V gene (reference sequence). V was cut by 6 bases and J by 4 bases, with 12 bases left in between. This CDR3 contains 14 residues.

The genes are TRBV3-1 (or the pseudogene TRBV3-2) and TRBJ2-7; D gene uncertain. The CDR3 totals 12 residues. V dropped 5 bases and J dropped 0 bases, with 5 bases sitting between them. CDR1 is LGHDT and CDR2 is YNNKEL in the germline V gene (reference sequence). The CDR3 loop is CASSAYSYEQYF. In DNA, the CDR3 is TGTGCCAGCAGCGCCTACTCCTACGAGCAGTACTTC.